This TCR beta chain comes out of a study of T-cell memory formation after mild COVID-19. For the study at large: The two donors had largely donor-specific TCR clusters. Findings and caveats of the study: Second-wave clones that peaked on day 37 lacked confirmed SARS-CoV-2 specificity.

Using its own MiXCR run on the 5' RACE reads, TCRdb lists one record per CDR3 protein. Seen here are about 110,000 distinct CDR3 sequences, over 15% observed once, and the top ten hold over 4.5%. This clonotype was seen a few times. What it recognizes is unknown. This clonotype originated in a man younger than 35 who had mild COVID-19 (a few samples of this study predate the infection). Cell type and time point are not known. The sequenced sample was PBMCs or a T cell subset sorted from them (not recorded which).

The CDR3 spells CASSLVVRGGQPQHF. CDR3 nucleotide sequence: TGTGCCAGCAGCTTAGTAGTCAGGGGGGGCCAGCCCCAGCATTTT. This rearrangement joins TRBV7-2 to TRBJ1-5; 7 bases fit TRBD1. The CDR3 sequence is 15 residues long. V shed 1 base, J shed 7 bases, and the junction held 7 bases outside the gene matches. Germline V lookup: CDR1 SGHTA, CDR2 FQGNSA.